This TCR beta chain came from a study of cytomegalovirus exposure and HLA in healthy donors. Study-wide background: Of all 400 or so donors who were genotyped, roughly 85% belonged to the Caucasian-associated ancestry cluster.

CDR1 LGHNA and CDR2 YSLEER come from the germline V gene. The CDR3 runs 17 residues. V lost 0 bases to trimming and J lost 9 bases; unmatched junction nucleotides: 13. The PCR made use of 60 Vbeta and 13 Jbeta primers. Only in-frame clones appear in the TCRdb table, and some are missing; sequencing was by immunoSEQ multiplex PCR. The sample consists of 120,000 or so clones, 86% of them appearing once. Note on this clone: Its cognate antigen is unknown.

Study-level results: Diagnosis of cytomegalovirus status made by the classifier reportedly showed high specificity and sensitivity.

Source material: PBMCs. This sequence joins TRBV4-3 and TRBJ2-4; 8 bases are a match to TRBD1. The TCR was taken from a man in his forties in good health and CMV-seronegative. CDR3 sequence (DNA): TGCGCCAGCAGCCAAGAATCGGGGACAGGTCTTGGGGTCATTCAGTACTTC. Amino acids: CASSQESGTGLGVIQYF.